This record covers a single T cell receptor beta chain. What it binds is unknown. The sample is drawn from a study of shared clonotypes between healthy human individuals. The study ran the assay at deep level. The protocol was immunoSEQ multiplex PCR, while the TCRdb copy is restricted to in-frame clones and leaves out a portion. This sample yields about 590,000 clones, of which roughly 95% are seen a single time; 0.11% belongs to the top ten. Study findings and constraints: The researchers took only blood, and tissue repertoires probably look different.

Positive CCR7 selection of CD45RO-negative cells yielded the naive CD8 cells, and terminally differentiated effector memory CD45RA+ cells were excluded. Those who donated were healthy HIV-negative adults, with no recent acute infections or vaccinations reported. Germline V CDR1 and CDR2: SGHKS, YYEKEE (reference sequence). The CDR3 runs 15 residues. V gave up 1 base and J gave up 5 bases, with 16 bases separating them. Material: naive CD8+ T cells sorted from blood. The chain is built from TRBV5-5 and TRBJ2-7; D is possibly TRBD2 (6 bases). The TCR originated in a woman in her 30s in good health. The CDR3 reads CASSLLRERLDEQYF. CDR3 in DNA: TGTGCCAGCAGCTTGCTCCGGGAGAGGTTGGACGAGCAGTACTTC. The full variable domain, with the rest looked up from reference TRBV5-5 and TRBJ2-7, is DAGVTQSPTHLIKTRGQQVTLRCSPISGHKSVSWYQQVLGQGPQFIFQYYEKEERGRGNFPDRFSARQFPNYSSELNVNALLLGDSALYLCASSLLRERLDEQYFGPGTRLTVT.